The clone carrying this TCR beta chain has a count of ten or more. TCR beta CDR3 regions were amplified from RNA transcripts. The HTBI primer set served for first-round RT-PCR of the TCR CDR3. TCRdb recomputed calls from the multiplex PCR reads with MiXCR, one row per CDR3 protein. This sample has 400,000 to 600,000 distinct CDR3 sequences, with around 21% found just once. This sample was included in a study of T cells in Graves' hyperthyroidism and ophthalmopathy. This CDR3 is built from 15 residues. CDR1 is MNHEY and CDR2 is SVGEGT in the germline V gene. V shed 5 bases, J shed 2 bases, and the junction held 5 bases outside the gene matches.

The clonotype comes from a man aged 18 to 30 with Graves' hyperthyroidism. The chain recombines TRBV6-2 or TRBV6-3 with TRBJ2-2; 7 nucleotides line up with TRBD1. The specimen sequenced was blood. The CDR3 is CASSTRDSNTGELFF. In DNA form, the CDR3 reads TGTGCCAGCAGTACTCGGGACAGCAACACCGGGGAGCTGTTTTTT.